This TCR beta chain was recovered during a study of blood T cell repertoires in COVID-19. This clone is a singleton in its sample. Per the original data handling: By means of reference gene primer amplification, nucleated cell counts were estimated. The assay was immunoSEQ multiplex PCR, and TCRdb's table has in-frame clones only and misses some. V, J and clone size are those of that table, while D and trimming were read from the DNA. The sample includes under 250,000 clones, roughly nine tenths of them seen just once. The CDR3 is 13 residues long. Germline CDR1 is MNHEY and CDR2 is SVGAGI. The V and J ends lost 3 bases and 2 bases respectively, with 5 bases between them.

Material: peripheral blood. The chain couples TRBV6-5 to TRBJ2-1; no definite D call. The clonotype was recovered from a man aged 18 to 35 with active or convalescent COVID-19. As DNA, the CDR3 is TGTGCCAGCAGTTATGCGACCTACAATGAGCAGTTCTTC. Translated, it gives CASSYATYNEQFF.